The text below deals with one TCR beta chain. Sequencing of TCR beta drew on CD8+ and CD4+ T cells from blood. CD8+ and CD4+ T cells were negatively isolated; TEMRA cells were FACS-enriched. The CDR3 contains 17 residues. The germline V gene has CDR1 SGHDN and CDR2 FVKESK. V lost 3 bases, J lost 2 bases, and 20 bases lay in between. With random hexamers, roughly 0.5 to 1 ug RNA was reverse transcribed. TCRdb used MiXCR to reprocess the immunoSEQ multiplex PCR reads, holding one entry per CDR3 protein. This table holds 100,000 to 150,000 distinct CDR3 sequences, about 95% found once. The entry originates in a study of CD8 T cells in Susac syndrome.

The receptor was derived from a human donor in good health. The sample comprised CD4+ T cells from PBMCs. The chain is built from TRBV14 and TRBJ2-7; TRBD2 is a possible D gene (6 bases). The CDR3 DNA reads TGTGCCAGCAGCCATCCTGGACCGGGACTCAGACCCTACGAGCAGTACTTC. Its protein product is CASSHPGPGLRPYEQYF.